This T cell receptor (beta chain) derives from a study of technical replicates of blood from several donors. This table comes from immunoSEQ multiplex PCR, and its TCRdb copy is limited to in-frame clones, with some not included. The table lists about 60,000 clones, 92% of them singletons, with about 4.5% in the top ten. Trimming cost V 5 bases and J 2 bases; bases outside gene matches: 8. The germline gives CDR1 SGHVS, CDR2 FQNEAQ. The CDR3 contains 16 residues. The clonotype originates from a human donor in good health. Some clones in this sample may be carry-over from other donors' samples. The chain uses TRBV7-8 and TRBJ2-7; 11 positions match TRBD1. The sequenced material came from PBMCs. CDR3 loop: CASSLQPGQGAYEQYF. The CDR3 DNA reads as TGTGCCAGCAGCCTCCAACCGGGACAGGGGGCCTACGAGCAGTACTTC. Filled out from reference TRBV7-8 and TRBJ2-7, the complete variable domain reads GAGVSQSPRYKVAKRGQDVALRCDPISGHVSLFWYQQALGQGPEFLTYFQNEAQLDKSGLPSDRFFAERPEGSVSTLKIQRTQQEDSAVYLCASSLQPGQGAYEQYFGPGTRLTVT.